The sequence of this TCR beta chain was determined in a study of molecular identifiers for immune sequencing clone quantification. Looking at the study overall: Four of five splits of RNA from approximately 20,000 or 98,000 naive CD8 cells were sequenced in replicates.

Each CDR3 protein is one row after TCRdb ran MiXCR on the PCR reads. Seen here are roughly 40,000 distinct CDR3 sequences, approximately 18% observed once, and the top ten hold about 6.6%. This clonotype was counted many times. This CDR3 region has 12 residues. The V gene's germline CDR1 is SGHTA and CDR2 FQGNSA. The junction had 3 bases not matched to a gene; V was cut back by 3 bases and J by 12 bases. Sorting defined naive CD8 T cells as CD8+CD4-CCR7+CD45RA+. The TCR originated in a human donor in good health. Some libraries in this study had Jurkat cell RNA spiked in. The sample comprised naive CD8+ T cells from blood, with Jurkat cell RNA spiked in. Subset defined: FACS-sorted CD8+CD4-CCR7+CD45RA+ naive T cells. This chain connects TRBV7-2 to TRBJ2-1; 9 bases agree with TRBD2. CDR3 sequence reads: CASSFGAGGQFF. As DNA, the CDR3 is TGTGCCAGCAGCTTCGGAGCGGGAGGGCAGTTCTTC.